The 17 T cell receptor beta chains given below trace back to one sample, sequenced in a study of OX40 agonist ivuxolimab in advanced cancers. Receptors were amplified or captured by the immunoSEQ multiplex PCR assay. Not all clones reach the TCRdb copy of this immuneACCESS table, which keeps in-frame sequences only. Checked studies attribute under half of the gap to unresolved V genes and leave the rest unexplained. The sample records approximately 52,000 clones, about 83% of which are singletons. Clones ranked in the top ten supply about 1% of the sample. The sample here was CD4+ or CD8+ T cells sorted from blood, taken in a trial of the OX40 agonist ivuxolimab. These receptors all come from an adult with an advanced solid tumor such as melanoma, head and neck, liver or kidney cancer.

The chain joins TRBV7-9 to TRBJ1-3; D gene unclear. This CDR3 is built from 15 residues. Trimming removed 1 base from V and 0 bases from J, with 7 bases in between. From germline, CDR1 is SEHNR and CDR2 FQNEAQ (reference sequence). The CDR3 bases are TGTGCCAGCAGCTTAGAGGCCATCTCTGGAAACACCATATATTTT. Translation: CASSLEAISGNTIYF.

V usage is TRBV9 and J usage is TRBJ2-2, with 12 positions matching TRBD2. Germline CDR1 reads SGDLS; CDR2 reads YYNGEE. J gave up 4 bases and V 3 bases, and 4 bases lay outside the gene matches. This CDR3 spans 16 amino acids. The chain's CDR3 is CASSAGLAGSTGELFF. The CDR3, as DNA: TGTGCCAGCAGCGCCGGACTAGCGGGGTCCACCGGGGAGCTGTTTTTT. The entire variable domain, with the rest obtained from reference TRBV9 and TRBJ2-2, is as follows: DSGVTQTPKHLITATGQRVTLRCSPRSGDLSVYWYQQSLDQGLQFLIQYYNGEERAKGNILERFSAQQFPDLHSELNLSSLELGDSALYFCASSAGLAGSTGELFFGEGSRLTVL.

The CDR3 DNA follows: TGTGCCTGGATTACGGATTCCTACGAGCAGTACTTC. Its translation is CAWITDSYEQYF. The chain joins TRBV30 to TRBJ2-7; no clear D. Between the trimmed V and J ends, which lost 4 bases and 1 base, there was a span of 8 bases. Looked up from germline, CDR1 is GTSNPN and CDR2 is SVGIG (reference sequence). This CDR3 comprises 12 residues.

The chain is built from TRBV9 and TRBJ2-7; perhaps TRBD2 as D (6 bases). V lost 1 base to trimming and J lost 5 bases, with 7 bases between them. The germline V gene encodes CDR1 SGDLS and CDR2 YYNGEE. This CDR3 is 12 amino acids long. The CDR3 DNA is TGTGCCAGCAGCGTAACGGGAGACGAGCAGTACTTC. This codes for CASSVTGDEQYF.

V usage is TRBV7-2 and J usage is TRBJ2-7, with 9 bases fitting TRBD2. Germline CDR1 SGHTA, CDR2 FQGNSA. V gave up 5 bases and J gave up 1 base; unmatched junction bases: 0. The CDR3 covers 13 residues. CDR3 sequence (DNA): TGTGCCAGCAGCACTAGCGGGTCCTACGAGCAGTACTTC. As protein: CASSTSGSYEQYF.

The V and J genes are TRBV5-1 and TRBJ1-2; D is unclear. V gave up 1 base and J gave up 5 bases, with 9 bases separating them. CDR1 SGHRS and CDR2 YFSETQ come from the germline V gene. CDR3 length: 13 residues. CDR3 loop: CASSLSALYGYTF. DNA for the CDR3: TGCGCCAGCAGCTTGAGTGCCTTATATGGCTACACCTTC.

V and J are TRBV6-5 and TRBJ1-1; no clear D gene. CDR1 and CDR2 (germline): MNHEY, SVGAGI. The CDR3 has 15 amino acids. V was pared by 0 bases and J by 3 bases, with 11 bases between. The CDR3 here is CASSYSPHADTEAFF. The DNA of the CDR3 is TGTGCCAGCAGTTACTCACCCCATGCGGACACTGAAGCTTTCTTT.

This sequence joins TRBV7-2 and TRBJ1-1; TRBD1 matches at 7 bases. The CDR3 totals 14 residues. Germline V lookup: CDR1 SGHTA, CDR2 FQGNSA. V shed 4 bases and J 1 base; nucleotides not matched to a gene: 3. CDR3 DNA: TGTGCCAGCAGCTGGAGGACAGGGAACACTGAAGCTTTCTTT. This encodes CASSWRTGNTEAFF.

There are a few counts of this clone. The rearrangement joins TRBV9 to TRBJ1-6, with a tentative D call TRBD1 (6 bases). CDR3 length: 13 amino acids. V was pared by 4 bases and J by 14 bases, with 16 bases between. The germline CDR1 and CDR2 sequences are SGDLS and YYNGEE. The CDR3 reads CASSPGVGRTLHF. In DNA form, the CDR3 reads TGTGCCAGCAGCCCAGGGGTGGGGCGGACCCTCCACTTT.

J is TRBJ2-7 and V is TRBV30; no reliable D call. V was shortened by 2 bases and J by 10 bases, with 15 bases between the two germline ends. The CDR3 consists of 12 residues. The germline V gene encodes CDR1 GTSNPN and CDR2 SVGIG (reference sequence). CDR3 in amino acids: CAWSPSGPLQYF. Here the CDR3 DNA reads TGTGCCTGGAGTCCATCTGGGCCACTTCAGTACTTC.

The V gene is TRBV7-9, the J gene TRBJ1-6, with 9 bases aligning to TRBD1. The CDR3 is 16 amino acids. Germline values: CDR1 SEHNR, CDR2 FQNEAQ (reference sequence). The V and J ends lost 2 bases and 10 bases, in that order; junction bases with no gene match: 9. The CDR3 DNA is TGTGCCAGCAGCTTATCCCAGACAGGGGGTGGATCACCCCTCCACTTT. This encodes CASSLSQTGGGSPLHF.

The chain recombines TRBV5-5 with TRBJ2-3; 8 bases are a match to TRBD2. V shed 0 bases and J 6 bases; nucleotides not matched to a gene: 9. Germline CDR1 reads SGHKS; CDR2 reads YYEKEE (reference sequence). CDR3 length equals 16 residues. The CDR3 is CASSLGSGGLSDTQYF. The DNA for the CDR3 is TGTGCCAGCAGCTTGGGCAGCGGGGGCCTCTCGGATACGCAGTATTTT.

Only a few counts were recorded for this clone. The rearrangement links TRBV5-1 to TRBJ2-4, with D tentatively TRBD1 or TRBD2 (5 bases each). This CDR3 is 15 amino acids long. Germline CDR1 is SGHRS and CDR2 is YFSETQ. Deletions cut 4 bases from V and 0 bases from J, with 11 bases between. The CDR3 here is CASSRDGLAKNIQYF. The CDR3 DNA follows: TGCGCCAGCAGCCGGGACGGCTTAGCCAAAAACATTCAGTACTTC.

The rearrangement links TRBV5-1 to TRBJ2-1, with 7 bases fitting TRBD2. CDR3 size: 15 residues. Germline V gene sequence: CDR1 SGHRS, CDR2 YFSETQ. With 0 bases clipped from V and 3 bases from J, the junction kept 3 bases outside the gene matches. In DNA form, the CDR3 reads TGCGCCAGCAGCTTGGGCCAGCGGGGCTACAATGAGCAGTTCTTC. This encodes CASSLGQRGYNEQFF.

The chain recombines TRBV7-8 with TRBJ1-2; the D is unclear. Between the trimmed V and J ends, which lost 3 bases and 3 bases, there was a span of 11 bases. CDR1 and CDR2 from the germline V gene are SGHVS and FQNEAQ. The CDR3 runs 14 residues. The CDR3 protein is CASSFRGRDYGYTF. CDR3 nucleotides: TGTGCCAGCAGCTTTCGGGGAAGGGACTATGGCTACACCTTC.

The chain recombines TRBV5-1 with TRBJ2-3; perhaps TRBD1 as D (6 bases). This CDR3 comprises 14 residues. CDR1 and CDR2 from the germline V gene are SGHRS and YFSETQ. The germline V and J ends were trimmed by 7 bases and 9 bases, with 21 bases remaining between them. The CDR3 reads CASWNQGTGGTQYF. For the CDR3, the DNA is TGCGCCAGCTGGAACCAGGGGACGGGCGGCACGCAGTATTTT.

CDR3 in DNA: TGCGCCAGCAGCTCCGGAGAGCCCTATGGCTACACCTTC. Translated, it gives CASSSGEPYGYTF. J is TRBJ1-2 and V is TRBV5-1; D remains ambiguous. Germline V gene data show CDR1 as SGHRS and CDR2 as YFSETQ. The CDR3 extends over 13 amino acids. Trimming stripped 3 bases from V and 4 bases from J, with 10 bases between.